The TCR beta chain under discussion was sequenced for a study of identical twins. Trimming took off 2 bases at V and 8 bases at J, with 10 bases between the two ends. The germline CDR1 and CDR2 sequences are KGHSH and LQKENI. The CDR3 has 13 amino acids. Broader study findings: Abundant cord blood beta clonotypes carried fewer insertions; memory repertoires showed none. Monozygotic twin pairs showed more out-of-frame TCR alpha sharing than models estimated.

Only a few counts were recorded for this clonotype. Its antigen remains unidentified. From the 5' RACE reads, TCRdb called clonotypes with MiXCR, one entry per CDR3 protein. The repertoire holds 700,000 to 950,000 distinct CDR3 sequences, with 12% as singletons. These records were also assigned to another study, of yellow fever vaccine responses in identical twins.

The chain recombines TRBV18 with TRBJ2-4; D may be TRBD1 or TRBD2 (5 bases each). The sample was PBMCs. This clonotype was sampled from a woman aged 18 to 35 in good health. The CDR3 loop is CASSPRGADIQYF. CDR3 nucleotides: TGTGCCAGCTCACCAAGAGGGGCGGACATTCAGTACTTC.